Shown below are 30 T cell receptor beta chains from a single sample sequenced in a study of OX40 agonist ivuxolimab in advanced cancers. Profiled with immunoSEQ multiplex PCR; TCRdb holds only in-frame clones, not every one. There are 95,000 to 150,000 clones in the sample; about 93% occur only once, and approximately 0.15% lies in the top ten. Sample: CD4+ or CD8+ T cells sorted from blood, taken in a trial of the OX40 agonist ivuxolimab. The receptor source for this set is an adult with an advanced solid tumor such as melanoma, head and neck, liver or kidney cancer.

The chain employs TRBV19 and TRBJ2-2; TRBD1 might be the D (5 bases). V lost 3 bases to trimming and J lost 6 bases, with 11 bases between them. Germline loops: CDR1 LNHDA, CDR2 SQIVND (reference sequence). The length of the CDR3 is 14 residues. CDR3 DNA sequence: TGTGCCAGTAGTATGAGTAGGGGTGCCGGGGAGCTGTTTTTT. The encoded protein is CASSMSRGAGELFF.

This clone was observed a single time. This chain connects TRBV21-1 to TRBJ2-7. TRBV21-1 has pseudogene status. This CDR3 region has 15 residues. CDR3 coding DNA: TGTGCCAGCAGCGGAGAGACCGGGGCAAACTACGAGCAGTACTTC. Its translation: CASSGETGANYEQYF.

Comments on this clone: This sample includes further DNA sequences coding for the same CDR3. This sequence joins TRBV12-5 and TRBJ1-5, with D unresolved. The CDR3 contains 15 residues. CDR1 and CDR2 from the germline V gene are LGHNT and FRNRAP. V was clipped by 6 bases and J by 3 bases, with 15 bases between them. In DNA, the CDR3 is TGTGCTAGTGGCCTGGAAGGGTTATTCAATCAGCCCCAGCATTTT. Amino acid sequence: CASGLEGLFNQPQHF. Combining the CDR3 with reference TRBV12-5 and TRBJ1-5 gives the whole variable domain DARVTQTPRHKVTEMGQEVTMRCQPILGHNTVFWYRQTMMQGLELLAYFRNRAPLDDSGMPKDRFSAEMPDATLATLKIQPSEPRDSAVYFCASGLEGLFNQPQHFGDGTRLSIL.

The gene calls are TRBV19 and TRBJ2-6; D may correspond to TRBD1 or TRBD2 (6 bases each). Trimming removed 6 bases at V and 1 base at J, with 13 bases between. Per germline, CDR1 LNHDA and CDR2 SQIVND (reference sequence). The CDR3 covers 16 residues. CDR3 amino acids: CASSPQGRSGANVLTF. The CDR3 region has the DNA TGTGCCAGTAGCCCCCAGGGGAGGTCTGGGGCCAACGTCCTGACTTTC.

The V call is TRBV6-5, the J call TRBJ1-5; TRBD1 matches at 9 bases. Germline V gene data show CDR1 as MNHEY and CDR2 as SVGAGI. The junction had 7 bases not matched to a gene; V was cut back by 2 bases and J by 8 bases. The CDR3 is 15 amino acids. CDR3 sequence reads: CASSYHTGGREPQHF. The CDR3 nucleotides are TGTGCCAGCAGTTACCATACAGGGGGCAGGGAGCCCCAGCATTTT.

The chain employs TRBV7-3 and TRBJ2-6, with unresolved D. Trimming pared 1 base from V and 0 bases from J, leaving 1 base between. CDR1 is SGHTA, CDR2 FQGTGA, per germline. This CDR3 is 14 amino acids long. CDR3 nucleotides: TGTGCCAGCAGCTTAATCTCTGGGGCCAACGTCCTGACTTTC. It yields the protein CASSLISGANVLTF.

This chain uses TRBV27 with TRBJ2-2; no firm D call. Per germline, CDR1 MNHEY and CDR2 SMNVEV (reference sequence). The CDR3 has 14 amino acids. V lost 5 bases to trimming and J lost 5 bases, with 12 bases between them. This CDR3 reads CASSPAGLTGELFF. In DNA form, the CDR3 reads TGTGCCAGCAGTCCAGCAGGTTTGACCGGGGAGCTGTTTTTT.

The chain links TRBV11-2 to TRBJ2-3; D possibly corresponds to TRBD2 (6 bases). The CDR3 loop spans 16 amino acids. Germline V gene sequence: CDR1 SGHAT, CDR2 FQNNGV. Trimming removed 4 bases at V and 1 base at J, with 15 bases between. CDR3 in amino acids: CASSSAYGRGTDTQYF. The CDR3 coding sequence is TGTGCCAGCAGCTCCGCTTACGGGAGAGGCACAGATACGCAGTATTTT.

This chain's CDR3 is CASSGDRRETQYF. The CDR3 DNA reads TGTGCCAGCAGCGGGGACAGACGAGAGACCCAGTACTTC. The chain carries TRBV14 and TRBJ2-5, with 7 bases aligning to TRBD1. Germline V gene data show CDR1 as SGHDN and CDR2 as FVKESK. V was pared by 5 bases and J by 4 bases, with 4 bases of the junction left unmatched. There are 13 residues in the CDR3.

The V gene is TRBV5-1, the J gene TRBJ2-1; 14 bases are shared with TRBD2. This CDR3 region has 15 residues. V was clipped by 7 bases and J by 5 bases; unmatched bases: 5. The germline V gene has CDR1 SGHRS and CDR2 YFSETQ. The CDR3 protein is CASRWTSGGNNEQFF. The CDR3 region has the DNA TGCGCCAGCCGCTGGACTAGCGGGGGGAACAATGAGCAGTTCTTC.

J is TRBJ1-2 and V is TRBV18; a weak D match, TRBD1 (5 bases). Germline V gene sequence: CDR1 KGHSH, CDR2 LQKENI. Trimming left V 2 bases short and J 6 bases short, with 7 bases between. This CDR3 is built from 12 residues. The CDR3 loop is CASSPSGNGYTF. CDR3 sequence (DNA): TGTGCCAGCTCACCATCAGGGAATGGCTACACCTTC.

This clone showed up just a few times. The V gene is TRBV7-3, the J gene TRBJ2-2; D gene uncertain. Germline V gene data show CDR1 as SGHTA and CDR2 as FQGTGA. Deletions cut 1 base from V and 6 bases from J, with 3 bases between. The CDR3 totals 12 residues. The CDR3 spells CASSLIPGELFF. The CDR3 region has the DNA TGTGCCAGCAGCTTAATCCCCGGGGAGCTGTTTTTT.

The chain is built from TRBV18 and TRBJ2-1, with 10 bases lining up with TRBD2. The junction had 15 bases not matched to a gene; V was cut back by 6 bases and J by 7 bases. The V gene's germline CDR1 is KGHSH and CDR2 LQKENI. The CDR3 is 17 amino acids. For the CDR3, the DNA is TGTGCCAGCTCGCTACTAGCGGGATCGGGAGTAAGTAATGAGCAGTTCTTC. Protein product: CASSLLAGSGVSNEQFF.

The chain is built from TRBV4-3 and TRBJ2-3; D assignment may be TRBD1 or TRBD2 (6 bases each). V was clipped by 0 bases and J by 5 bases, with 9 bases between them. This CDR3 comprises 14 residues. Looked up from germline, CDR1 is LGHNA and CDR2 is YSLEER. CDR3 DNA: TGCGCCAGCAGCCAAGATGGAGGGGGAGATACGCAGTATTTT. Translated, it gives CASSQDGGGDTQYF.

The rearrangement uses TRBV5-8 and TRBJ2-5; weak D call: TRBD2 (7 bases). Germline V gene sequence: CDR1 SGHTS, CDR2 YDEGEE. V was clipped by 5 bases and J by 1 base, with 12 bases between them. This CDR3 is built from 14 residues. The DNA of the CDR3 is TGTGCCAGCAGGGGGGGGCGCGCCCAAGAGACCCAGTACTTC. Encoded protein: CASRGGRAQETQYF.

The V call is TRBV28, the J call TRBJ1-2, with 7 nucleotides matching TRBD1. CDR1 is MDHEN, CDR2 SYDVKM, per germline. The CDR3 loop spans 15 amino acids. V trimming: 7 bases; J trimming: 1 base; junction bases outside the gene matches: 9. CDR3 loop: CASTIPRDSNYGYTF. The CDR3, as DNA: TGTGCCAGCACAATACCCCGGGACAGTAACTATGGCTACACCTTC.

The chain uses TRBV25-1 and TRBJ1-1, with 7 bases fitting TRBD1. The CDR3 has 13 amino acids. In germline, CDR1 is MGHDK, CDR2 SYGVNS. J was trimmed by 5 bases and V by 8 bases; bases with no gene match: 8. The DNA of the CDR3 is TGTGCCAGCGGGGCCCGCAGGGGGACTGAAGCTTTCTTT. Translating it yields CASGARRGTEAFF.

The chain links TRBV6-6 to TRBJ2-1, with 8 positions matching TRBD1. Germline loops: CDR1 MNHNY, CDR2 SVGAGI (reference sequence). J lost 6 bases, V lost 10 bases, and 8 bases had no gene match. The CDR3 is made up of 13 amino acids. This CDR3 reads CATTPGTGNEQFF. DNA of the CDR3: TGTGCCACTACACCCGGGACAGGCAATGAGCAGTTCTTC.

This clone was observed once. J is TRBJ1-3 and V is TRBV5-1; 9 nucleotides agree with TRBD1. After removal of 4 bases from V and 5 bases from J, the junction contained 10 bases not matched to a gene. The CDR3 has 16 residues. CDR1 is SGHRS, CDR2 YFSETQ, per germline. The CDR3 sequence: CASSLGLGQGRNTIYF. For the CDR3, the DNA is TGCGCCAGCAGCCTGGGTCTGGGACAGGGCAGAAACACCATATATTTT.

This chain joins TRBV19 and TRBJ2-1, with 9 bases matching TRBD2. Trimming at V came to 0 bases and at J to 3 bases, leaving 3 bases not matched to a gene. This CDR3 comprises 16 residues. Germline V CDR1 and CDR2: LNHDA, SQIVND (reference sequence). The CDR3 loop is CASSIDLSGSYNEQFF. In DNA, the CDR3 is TGTGCCAGTAGTATAGACCTTAGCGGGAGCTACAATGAGCAGTTCTTC.

This clone was seen once. The rearrangement uses TRBV6-5 and TRBJ2-7, with D possibly matching TRBD2 (7 bases). V dropped 7 bases and J dropped 0 bases, with 13 bases sitting between them. There are 14 residues in the CDR3. Germline lookup yields CDR1 MNHEY and CDR2 SVGAGI. The CDR3 sequence is CASNKGGASYEQYF. For the CDR3, the DNA is TGTGCCAGCAACAAGGGGGGGGCCTCCTACGAGCAGTACTTC.

For this clone: A read error may produce the germline difference seen at one junction end. The chain joins TRBV7-9 to TRBJ2-5; 7 nucleotides match TRBD2. There are 16 residues in the CDR3. The V gene's germline CDR1 is SEHNR and CDR2 FQNEAQ (reference sequence). The CDR3 here is CASSLVAGVVGETRYF. In nucleotides, the CDR3 is TGTGCCAGCAGCTTAGTTGCGGGGGTTGTAGGAGAGACCCGGTACTTC.

The V call is TRBV6-5, the J call TRBJ1-5; no reliable D call. There are 13 residues in the CDR3. Trimming removed 0 bases at V and 6 bases at J, with 6 bases between. Germline-derived CDR1 and CDR2 are MNHEY and SVGAGI. CDR3 DNA sequence: TGTGCCAGCAGTTACTCGGGGAGTCAGCCCCAGCATTTT. It specifies CASSYSGSQPQHF.

J is TRBJ1-6 and V is TRBV6-1, with D possibly TRBD1 on 5 matching bases. Germline V lookup: CDR1 MNHNS, CDR2 SASEGT. The length of the CDR3 is 14 residues. Trimming took 3 bases from V and 7 from J, leaving 10 bases between them. The CDR3 DNA follows: TGTGCCAGCAGTGATCAGGGTTGGAATTCACCCCTCCACTTT. Translated, it gives CASSDQGWNSPLHF.

This sequence joins TRBV7-9 and TRBJ1-4; D not resolved. The CDR3 loop spans 16 amino acids. V shed 5 bases and J shed 7 bases, with 20 bases lying between them. CDR1 and CDR2 from the germline V gene are SEHNR and FQNEAQ (reference sequence). The CDR3 loop reads CASSPWEGGYGEKLFF. In DNA, the CDR3 is TGTGCCAGCAGCCCCTGGGAAGGAGGCTATGGTGAAAAACTGTTTTTT.

The chain joins TRBV28 to TRBJ1-3, with no clear D. Trimming cost V 7 bases and J 4 bases, with 11 bases left between them. This CDR3 is 13 amino acids long. Germline V gene data show CDR1 as MDHEN and CDR2 as SYDVKM. The CDR3 bases are TGTGCCAGCACTGCCAATCCAGGAAACACCATATATTTT. This gives the protein CASTANPGNTIYF.

The chain has TRBV27 and TRBJ2-7; 9 bases fit TRBD1. Looked up from germline, CDR1 is MNHEY and CDR2 is SMNVEV (reference sequence). With 4 bases clipped from V and 5 bases from J, the junction kept 9 bases outside the gene matches. The CDR3 loop spans 15 amino acids. CDR3 nucleotide sequence: TGTGCCAGCAGTTCCCTTGGACAGGGGTCCCACGAGCAGTACTTC. Translated: CASSSLGQGSHEQYF.

The V call is TRBV7-2, the J call TRBJ1-2; D is undetermined. V gave up 5 bases and J gave up 4 bases, with 11 bases separating them. Germline V CDR1 and CDR2: SGHTA, FQGNSA. CDR3 size: 13 residues. The DNA of the CDR3 is TGTGCCAGCAGCCCTCCGCGGTCCTATGGCTACACCTTC. Protein product: CASSPPRSYGYTF.

The chain uses TRBV19 and TRBJ1-1, with D hard to call. In germline, CDR1 is LNHDA, CDR2 SQIVND (reference sequence). This CDR3 is 13 amino acids long. Trimming pared 7 bases from V and 4 bases from J, leaving 13 bases between. The CDR3 here is CASKPGWGTEAFF. DNA of the CDR3: TGTGCCAGTAAGCCGGGGTGGGGCACTGAAGCTTTCTTT.

J is TRBJ1-6 and V is TRBV29-1; 9 bases are shared with TRBD1. V gave up 4 bases and J gave up 8 bases; unmatched junction bases: 3. Looked up from germline, CDR1 is SQVTM and CDR2 is ANQGSEA. This CDR3 has 13 residues. CDR3 nucleotide sequence: TGCAGCGTTGGGGACAGGGTCGATTCACCCCTCCACTTT. It specifies CSVGDRVDSPLHF.